This T cell receptor beta chain was found in a study of CD8 T cells in Susac syndrome. Overall study findings and caveats: In its TCR sequencing and HLA analysis, the study acknowledged that the number of individuals was relatively small.

Reverse transcription of roughly 0.45 to 1 ug RNA was performed with random hexamers. Amplification of TCR beta CDR3 across 54 Vbeta and 13 Jbeta was performed with immunoSEQ multiplex PCR. Via MiXCR, TCRdb re-called the immunoSEQ multiplex PCR reads, giving one row per CDR3 protein. The sample records 250,000 to 300,000 distinct CDR3 sequences, 70% to 90% being singletons. The multiple sclerosis control group consisted of treatment-naive patients whose relapsing-remitting disease, which was either stable or active, fulfilled revised McDonald criteria. Negative isolation was used for CD8+ and CD4+ T cells and FACS enrichment for TEMRA cells. Trimming took 7 bases from V and 0 from J, leaving 18 bases between them. The CDR3 totals 16 residues. CDR1 and CDR2 from the germline V gene are LNHDA and SQIVND (reference sequence). Concerning this clonotype: Its cognate antigen is unknown.

The TCR originated in a human donor with multiple sclerosis. The chain is built from TRBV19 and TRBJ1-1; weak D call: TRBD1 (6 bases). Sequencing was performed on CD8+ T cells from PBMCs. The CDR3 DNA is TGTGCCAGTATTTCATCGACAGGATTCCTGAACACTGAAGCTTTCTTT. It yields the protein CASISSTGFLNTEAFF.